This T cell receptor (beta chain) was found in a study of blood T cell repertoires in COVID-19. About the research overall: COVID-19 samples collected from the United States, Italy and Spain covered acute and convalescent phases.

Cohorts were assigned according to the clinical history that participants reported. Recovered status in Cohort 3 required two negative PCRs, clearance, or symptom resolution. V lost 4 bases to trimming and J lost 0 bases, with 11 bases between them. Germline V gene sequence: CDR1 SGHDT, CDR2 YYEEEE. The CDR3 runs to 14 residues. In the original workflow: Estimation of nucleated cell counts relied on the amplification of reference gene primers. The repertoire was sequenced with immunoSEQ multiplex PCR; TCRdb's copy has only in-frame clones and lacks some. The DNA gave D and trimming, while V, J and clone size come from that table. The repertoire includes about 380,000 clones, 85% to 90% of them detected once, and about 1.1% sits in the top ten.

V gene TRBV5-6 combines with J gene TRBJ2-7; maybe TRBD1 (6 bases). The source of this sequence is a young woman who had recovered from COVID-19. The source material was PBMCs or T cells enriched from blood (not recorded which). The CDR3 spells CASSNRDNSYEQYF. The CDR3 DNA follows: TGTGCCAGCAGCAACCGGGACAACTCCTACGAGCAGTACTTC.